This T cell receptor beta chain was observed in a study of blood T cell dynamics during melanoma immunotherapy. Whole-study context: First-line therapy was either pembrolizumab or nivolumab with ipilimumab for metastatic melanoma.

DNA loading was fixed at 350 to 450 ng for all bulk PBMC samples. Using immunoSEQ multiplex PCR, the repertoire was profiled, and TCRdb retains in-frame clones only, with some absent. The data show around 20,000 clones, with 70% to 90% seen just once and about 7.5% held by the top ten. Sample time point: week 3, after first cycle of checkpoint inhibitor. At 12 weeks after first infusion, RECIST 1.1 defined response for most patients. Prior systemic cancer therapy, immunosuppressant use and other active malignancies excluded patients. Germline V gene lookup returns CDR1 SGHAT and CDR2 FQNNGV. This CDR3 region has 15 residues.

The rearrangement joins TRBV11-2 to TRBJ2-5, with D possibly called TRBD1 or TRBD2 (5 bases each). The J call may be faulty, since TRBJ2-7 better matches the DNA end. The source of this sequence is a human donor with melanoma. The sample was blood, taken from a patient treated with checkpoint blockade. The chain's CDR3 is CASSEGTGSSYEQYF. The CDR3 coding sequence is TGTGCCAGCAGCGAAGGGACGGGTAGCTCCTACGAGCAGTACTTC.